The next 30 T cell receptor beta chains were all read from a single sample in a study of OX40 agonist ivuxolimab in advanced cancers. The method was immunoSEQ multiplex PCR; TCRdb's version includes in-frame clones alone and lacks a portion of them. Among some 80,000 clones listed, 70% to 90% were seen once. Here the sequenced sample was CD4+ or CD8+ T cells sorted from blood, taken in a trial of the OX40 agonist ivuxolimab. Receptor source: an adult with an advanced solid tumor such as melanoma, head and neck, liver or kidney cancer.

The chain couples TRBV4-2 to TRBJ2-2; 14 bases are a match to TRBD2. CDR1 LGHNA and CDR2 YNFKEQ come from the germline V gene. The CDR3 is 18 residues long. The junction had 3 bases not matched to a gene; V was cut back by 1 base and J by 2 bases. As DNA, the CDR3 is TGTGCCAGCAGCCAAGGGGGACTAGCGGGAGAAAACACCGGGGAGCTGTTTTTT. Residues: CASSQGGLAGENTGELFF.

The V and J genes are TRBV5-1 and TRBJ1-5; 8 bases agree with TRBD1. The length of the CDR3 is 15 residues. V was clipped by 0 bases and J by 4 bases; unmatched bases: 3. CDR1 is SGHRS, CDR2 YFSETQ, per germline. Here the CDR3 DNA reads TGCGCCAGCAGCTTGGGAGGGACAGGTAATCAGCCCCAGCATTTT. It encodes CASSLGGTGNQPQHF.

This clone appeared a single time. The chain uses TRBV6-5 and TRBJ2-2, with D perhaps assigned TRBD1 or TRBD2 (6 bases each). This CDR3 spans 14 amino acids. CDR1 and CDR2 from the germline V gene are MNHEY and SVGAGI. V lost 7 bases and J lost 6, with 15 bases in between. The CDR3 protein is CASTRLRGAGELFF. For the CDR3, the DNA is TGTGCCAGCACTCGACTAAGGGGGGCCGGGGAGCTGTTTTTT.

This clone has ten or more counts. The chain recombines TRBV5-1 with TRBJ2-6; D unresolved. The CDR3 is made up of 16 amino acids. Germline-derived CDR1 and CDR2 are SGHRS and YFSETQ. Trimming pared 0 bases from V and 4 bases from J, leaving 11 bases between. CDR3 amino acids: CASSLGRTAGANVLTF. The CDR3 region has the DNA TGCGCCAGCAGCTTGGGGCGCACGGCGGGGGCCAACGTCCTGACTTTC. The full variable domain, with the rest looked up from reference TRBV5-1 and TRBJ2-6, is KAGVTQTPRYLIKTRGQQVTLSCSPISGHRSVSWYQQTPGQGLQFLFEYFSETQRNKGNFPGRFSGRQFSNSRSEMNVSTLELGDSALYLCASSLGRTAGANVLTFGAGSRLTVL.

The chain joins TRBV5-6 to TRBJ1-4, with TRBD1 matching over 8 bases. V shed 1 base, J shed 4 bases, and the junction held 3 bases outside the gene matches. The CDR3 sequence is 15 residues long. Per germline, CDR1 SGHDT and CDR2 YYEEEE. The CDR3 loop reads CASSLWDRINEKLFF. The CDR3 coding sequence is TGTGCCAGCAGCTTGTGGGACAGGATTAATGAAAAACTGTTTTTT.

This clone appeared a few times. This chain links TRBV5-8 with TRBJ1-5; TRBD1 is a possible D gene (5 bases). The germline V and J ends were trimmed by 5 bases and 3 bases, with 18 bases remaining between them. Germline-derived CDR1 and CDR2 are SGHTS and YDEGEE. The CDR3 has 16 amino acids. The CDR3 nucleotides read TGTGCCAGCAGTTACGACCGGGACTACCACAATCAGCCCCAGCATTTT. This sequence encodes CASSYDRDYHNQPQHF.

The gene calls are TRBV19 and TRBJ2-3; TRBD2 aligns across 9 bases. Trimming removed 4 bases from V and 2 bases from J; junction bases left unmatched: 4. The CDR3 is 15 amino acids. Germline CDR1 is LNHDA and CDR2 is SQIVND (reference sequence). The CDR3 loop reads CASSTGLAPTDTQYF. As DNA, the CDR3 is TGTGCCAGTAGTACGGGACTAGCACCCACAGATACGCAGTATTTT.

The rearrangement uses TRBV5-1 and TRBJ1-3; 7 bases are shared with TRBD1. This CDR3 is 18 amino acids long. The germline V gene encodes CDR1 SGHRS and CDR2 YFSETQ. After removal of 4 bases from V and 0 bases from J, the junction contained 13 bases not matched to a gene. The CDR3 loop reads CASSTAGGQAHSGNTIYF. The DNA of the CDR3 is TGCGCCAGCAGCACGGCGGGCGGACAGGCGCACTCTGGAAACACCATATATTTT. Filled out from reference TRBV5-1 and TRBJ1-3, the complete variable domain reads KAGVTQTPRYLIKTRGQQVTLSCSPISGHRSVSWYQQTPGQGLQFLFEYFSETQRNKGNFPGRFSGRQFSNSRSEMNVSTLELGDSALYLCASSTAGGQAHSGNTIYFGEGSWLTVV.

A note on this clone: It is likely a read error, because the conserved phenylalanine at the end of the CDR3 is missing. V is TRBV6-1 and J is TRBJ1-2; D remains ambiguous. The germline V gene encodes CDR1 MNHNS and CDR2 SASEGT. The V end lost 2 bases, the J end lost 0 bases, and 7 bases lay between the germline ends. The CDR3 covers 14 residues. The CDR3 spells CASSETLTNYGYTL. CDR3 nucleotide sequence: TGTGCCAGCAGTGAAACGCTCACTAACTATGGCTACACCCTC.

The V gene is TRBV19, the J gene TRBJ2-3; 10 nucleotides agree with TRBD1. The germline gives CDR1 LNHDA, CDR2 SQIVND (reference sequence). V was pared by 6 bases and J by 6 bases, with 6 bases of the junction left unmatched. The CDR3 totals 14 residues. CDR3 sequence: CASSGQGDRDTQYF. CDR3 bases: TGTGCCAGTAGCGGACAGGGGGATAGGGATACGCAGTATTTT.

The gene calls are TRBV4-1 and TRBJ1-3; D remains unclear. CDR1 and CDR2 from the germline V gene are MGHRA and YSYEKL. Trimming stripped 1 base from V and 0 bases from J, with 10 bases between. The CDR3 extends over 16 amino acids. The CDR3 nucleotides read TGCGCCAGCAGCCAAGTTTTCTCGGGCTCTGGAAACACCATATATTTT. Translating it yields CASSQVFSGSGNTIYF.

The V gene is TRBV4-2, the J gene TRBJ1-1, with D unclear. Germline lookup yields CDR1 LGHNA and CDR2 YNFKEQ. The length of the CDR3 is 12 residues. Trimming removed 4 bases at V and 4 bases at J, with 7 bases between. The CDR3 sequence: CASSRGSTEAFF. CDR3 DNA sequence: TGTGCCAGCAGCCGCGGGAGCACTGAAGCTTTCTTT.

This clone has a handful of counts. CDR3 sequence (DNA): TGTGCCAGCAGTGAGGACTACCCAGGATCACCCCTCCACTTT. Translated: CASSEDYPGSPLHF. The chain uses TRBV6-5 and TRBJ1-6; D is unclear. This CDR3 is built from 14 residues. V lost 5 bases and J lost 10, with 15 bases in between. Germline CDR1 reads MNHEY; CDR2 reads SVGAGI.

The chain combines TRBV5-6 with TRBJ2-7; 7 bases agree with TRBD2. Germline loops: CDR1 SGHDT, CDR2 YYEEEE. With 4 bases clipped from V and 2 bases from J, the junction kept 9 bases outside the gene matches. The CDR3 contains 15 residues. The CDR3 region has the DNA TGTGCCAGCAGCCGGGACTACCGGGGGGCCTACGAGCAGTACTTC. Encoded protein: CASSRDYRGAYEQYF. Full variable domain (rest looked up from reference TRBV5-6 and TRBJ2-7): DAGVTQSPTHLIKTRGQQVTLRCSPKSGHDTVSWYQQALGQGPQFIFQYYEEEERQRGNFPDRFSGHQFPNYSSELNVNALLLGDSALYLCASSRDYRGAYEQYFGPGTRLTVT.

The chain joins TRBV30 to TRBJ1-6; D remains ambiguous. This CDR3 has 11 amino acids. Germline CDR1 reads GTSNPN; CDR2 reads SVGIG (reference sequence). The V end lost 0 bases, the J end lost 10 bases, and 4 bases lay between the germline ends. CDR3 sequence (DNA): TGTGCCTGGAGTGTTGGCTCACCCCTCCACTTT. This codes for CAWSVGSPLHF.

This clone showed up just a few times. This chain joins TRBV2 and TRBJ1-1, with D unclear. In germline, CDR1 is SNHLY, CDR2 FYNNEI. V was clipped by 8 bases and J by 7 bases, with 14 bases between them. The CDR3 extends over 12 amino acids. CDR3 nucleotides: TGTGCCAGCGTCTCCCGGAGGTTTGAAGCTTTCTTT. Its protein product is CASVSRRFEAFF. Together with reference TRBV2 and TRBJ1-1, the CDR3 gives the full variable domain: EPEVTQTPSHQVTQMGQEVILRCVPISNHLYFYWYRQILGQKVEFLVSFYNNEISEKSEIFDDQFSVERPDGSNFTLKIRSTKLEDSAMYFCASVSRRFEAFFGQGTRLTVV.

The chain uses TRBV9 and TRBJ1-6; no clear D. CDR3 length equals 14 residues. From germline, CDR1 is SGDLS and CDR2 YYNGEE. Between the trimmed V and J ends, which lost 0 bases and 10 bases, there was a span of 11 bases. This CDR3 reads CASSVAGTSSPLHF. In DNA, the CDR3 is TGTGCCAGCAGCGTAGCGGGAACCTCCTCACCCCTCCACTTT.

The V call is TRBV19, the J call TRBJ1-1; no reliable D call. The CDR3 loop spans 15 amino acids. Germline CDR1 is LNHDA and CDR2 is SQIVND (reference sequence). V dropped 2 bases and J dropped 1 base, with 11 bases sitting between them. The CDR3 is CASSIYGGKNTEAFF. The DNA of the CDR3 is TGTGCCAGTAGTATATATGGTGGGAAGAACACTGAAGCTTTCTTT.

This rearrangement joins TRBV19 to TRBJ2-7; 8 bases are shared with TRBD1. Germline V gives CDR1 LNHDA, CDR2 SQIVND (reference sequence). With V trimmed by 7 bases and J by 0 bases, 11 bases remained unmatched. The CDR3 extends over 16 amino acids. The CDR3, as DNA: TGTGCCAGTACCCCGAACCTGGACAGGGACTCCTACGAGCAGTACTTC. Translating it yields CASTPNLDRDSYEQYF.

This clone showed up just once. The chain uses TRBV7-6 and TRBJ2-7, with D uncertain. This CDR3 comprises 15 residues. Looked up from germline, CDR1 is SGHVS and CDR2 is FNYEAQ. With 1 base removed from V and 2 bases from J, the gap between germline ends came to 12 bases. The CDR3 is CASSLEVDGPYEQYF. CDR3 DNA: TGTGCCAGCAGCTTAGAGGTCGACGGGCCCTACGAGCAGTACTTC.

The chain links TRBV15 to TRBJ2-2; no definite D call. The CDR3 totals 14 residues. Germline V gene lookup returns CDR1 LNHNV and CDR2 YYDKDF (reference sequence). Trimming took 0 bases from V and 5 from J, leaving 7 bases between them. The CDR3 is CATSREARTGELFF. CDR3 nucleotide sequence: TGTGCCACCAGCAGAGAGGCCAGGACCGGGGAGCTGTTTTTT.

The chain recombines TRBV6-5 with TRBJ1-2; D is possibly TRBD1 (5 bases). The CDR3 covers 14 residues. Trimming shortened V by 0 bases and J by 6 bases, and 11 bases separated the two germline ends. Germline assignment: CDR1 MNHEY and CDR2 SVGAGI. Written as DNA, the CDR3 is TGTGCCAGCAGTTACTCTTCAAGGGGACATGGCTACACCTTC. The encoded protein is CASSYSSRGHGYTF.

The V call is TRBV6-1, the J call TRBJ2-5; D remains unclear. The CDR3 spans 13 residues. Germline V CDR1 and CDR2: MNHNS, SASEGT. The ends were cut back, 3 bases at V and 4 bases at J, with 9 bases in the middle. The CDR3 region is CASSDRVPETQYF. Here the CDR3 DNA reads TGTGCCAGCAGTGATAGGGTACCAGAGACCCAGTACTTC.

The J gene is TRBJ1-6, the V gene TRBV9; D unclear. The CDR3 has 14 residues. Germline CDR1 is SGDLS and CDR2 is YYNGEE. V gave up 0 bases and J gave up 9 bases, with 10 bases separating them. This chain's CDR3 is CASSVEGDGSPLHF. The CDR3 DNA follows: TGTGCCAGCAGCGTAGAGGGAGACGGTTCACCCCTCCACTTT.

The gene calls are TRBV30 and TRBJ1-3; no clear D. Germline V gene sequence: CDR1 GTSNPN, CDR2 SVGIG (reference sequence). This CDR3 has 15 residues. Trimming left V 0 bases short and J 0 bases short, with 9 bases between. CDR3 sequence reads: CAWSVTAASGNTIYF. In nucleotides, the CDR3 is TGTGCCTGGAGTGTCACTGCGGCCTCTGGAAACACCATATATTTT.

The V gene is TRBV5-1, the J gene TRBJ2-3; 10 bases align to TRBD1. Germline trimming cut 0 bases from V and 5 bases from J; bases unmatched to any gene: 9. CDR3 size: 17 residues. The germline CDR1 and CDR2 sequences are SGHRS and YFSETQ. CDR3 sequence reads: CASSLEGQGSLGDTQYF. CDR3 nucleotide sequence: TGCGCCAGCAGCTTGGAGGGACAGGGGTCATTGGGAGATACGCAGTATTTT.

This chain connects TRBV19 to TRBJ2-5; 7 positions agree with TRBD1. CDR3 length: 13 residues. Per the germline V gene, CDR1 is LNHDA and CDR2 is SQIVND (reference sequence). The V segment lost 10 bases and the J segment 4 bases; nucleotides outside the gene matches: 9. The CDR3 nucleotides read TGTGCCACCGGGCGGACAGGTGGAGAGACCCAGTACTTC. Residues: CATGRTGGETQYF.

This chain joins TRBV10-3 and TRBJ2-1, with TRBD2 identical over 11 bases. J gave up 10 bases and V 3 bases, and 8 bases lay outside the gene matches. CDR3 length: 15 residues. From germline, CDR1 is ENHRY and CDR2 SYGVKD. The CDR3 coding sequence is TGTGCCATCAGTGACGTTAGCGGGGGGGCAAGGGAGCAGTTCTTC. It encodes CAISDVSGGAREQFF.

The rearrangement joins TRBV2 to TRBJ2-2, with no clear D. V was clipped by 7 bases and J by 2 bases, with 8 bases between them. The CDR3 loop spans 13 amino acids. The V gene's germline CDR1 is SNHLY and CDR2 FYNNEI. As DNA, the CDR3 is TGTGCCAGCAAATTGGTCAACACCGGGGAGCTGTTTTTT. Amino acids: CASKLVNTGELFF.

Here the CDR3 reads CASKPGENTGELFF. CDR3 nucleotides: TGTGCCAGCAAACCTGGGGAGAACACCGGGGAGCTGTTTTTT. The chain recombines TRBV6-6 with TRBJ2-2; D unresolved. The CDR3 length is 14 residues. The germline V gene encodes CDR1 MNHNY and CDR2 SVGAGI (reference sequence). V lost 7 bases and J 1 base, leaving 10 bases between the germline ends.